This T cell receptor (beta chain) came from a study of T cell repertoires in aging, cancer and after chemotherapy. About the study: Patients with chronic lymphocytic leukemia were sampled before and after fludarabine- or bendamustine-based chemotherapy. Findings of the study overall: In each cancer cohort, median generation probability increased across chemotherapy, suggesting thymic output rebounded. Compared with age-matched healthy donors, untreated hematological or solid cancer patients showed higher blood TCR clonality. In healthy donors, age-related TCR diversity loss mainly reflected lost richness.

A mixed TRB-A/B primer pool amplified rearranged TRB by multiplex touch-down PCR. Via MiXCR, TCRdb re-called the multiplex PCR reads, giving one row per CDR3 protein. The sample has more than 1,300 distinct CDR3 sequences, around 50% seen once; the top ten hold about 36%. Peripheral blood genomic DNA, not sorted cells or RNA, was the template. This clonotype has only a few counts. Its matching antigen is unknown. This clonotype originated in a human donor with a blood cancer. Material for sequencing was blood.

The CDR3 loop is CASSPVSGGELFF. CDR3 DNA sequence: TGTGCCAGCAGTCCCGTTTCTGGCGGGGAGCTGTTTTTT. This rearrangement joins TRBV12-3 or TRBV12-4 to TRBJ2-2; D not resolved. V lost 5 bases and J 7 bases, leaving 11 bases between the germline ends. The CDR3 has 13 residues.